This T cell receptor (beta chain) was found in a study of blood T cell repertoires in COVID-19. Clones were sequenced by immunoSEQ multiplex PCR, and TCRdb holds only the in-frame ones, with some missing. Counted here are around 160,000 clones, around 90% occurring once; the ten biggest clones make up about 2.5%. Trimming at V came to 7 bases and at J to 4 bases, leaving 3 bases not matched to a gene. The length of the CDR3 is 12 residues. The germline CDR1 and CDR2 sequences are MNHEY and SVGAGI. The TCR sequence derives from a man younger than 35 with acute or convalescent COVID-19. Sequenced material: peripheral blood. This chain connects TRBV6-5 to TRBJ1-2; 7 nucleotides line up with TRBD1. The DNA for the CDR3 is TGTGCCAGCAAGGGGGCAATCTATGGCTACACCTTC. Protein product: CASKGAIYGYTF.